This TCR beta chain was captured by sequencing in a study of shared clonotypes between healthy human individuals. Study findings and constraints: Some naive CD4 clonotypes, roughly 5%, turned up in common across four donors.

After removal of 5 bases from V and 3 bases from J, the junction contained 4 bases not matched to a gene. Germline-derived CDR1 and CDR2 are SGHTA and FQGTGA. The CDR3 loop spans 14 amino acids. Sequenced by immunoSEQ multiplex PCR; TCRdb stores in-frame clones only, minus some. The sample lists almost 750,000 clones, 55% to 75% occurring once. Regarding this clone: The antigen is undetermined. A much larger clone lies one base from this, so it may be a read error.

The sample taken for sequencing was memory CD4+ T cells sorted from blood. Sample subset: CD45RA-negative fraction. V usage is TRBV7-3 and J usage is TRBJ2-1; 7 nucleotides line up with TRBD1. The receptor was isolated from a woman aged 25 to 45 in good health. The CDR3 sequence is CASSPRDSYNEQFF. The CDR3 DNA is TGTGCCAGCAGCCCCCGGGACAGCTACAATGAGCAGTTCTTC.